The T cell receptor (beta chain) described here comes from a study of OX40 agonist ivuxolimab in advanced cancers. The protocol was immunoSEQ multiplex PCR, while the TCRdb copy is restricted to in-frame clones and leaves out a portion. This table has tens of thousands of clones, around nine tenths appearing once. Points from the study as a whole: Averaging showed that CD8+ T cells had more expanded clones than CD4+ did.

With respect to this clone: Antigen unknown.

The sequence derives from an adult with an advanced solid tumor such as melanoma, head and neck, liver or kidney cancer. The sample in question was CD4+ or CD8+ T cells sorted from blood, obtained in a trial of the OX40 agonist ivuxolimab.

The CDR3 is CASSRTGVLIEQYF. The CDR3 region has the DNA TGTGCCAGCAGTAGGACAGGGGTCCTCATTGAGCAGTACTTC. J is TRBJ2-7 and V is TRBV27; 9 bases map to TRBD1. From germline, CDR1 is MNHEY and CDR2 SMNVEV (reference sequence). This CDR3 is built from 14 residues. V lost 5 bases to trimming and J lost 7 bases; unmatched junction nucleotides: 9.